The 30 T cell receptor beta chains listed next were all sequenced from one sample in a study of blood T cells in healthy people across ages. Primed by a sample-barcoded 5' primer and a J-beta primer mix, a second PCR proceeded for roughly 6 to 12 cycles. From the 5' RACE reads, TCRdb called clonotypes with MiXCR, one entry per CDR3 protein. The sample records about 2 million distinct CDR3 sequences, less than 50% being singletons. Sequencing was carried out using blood. The receptors come from a woman aged 40 to 50 in good health.

In this sample, this clonotype turned up a few times. The V call is TRBV28, the J call TRBJ2-7, with TRBD1 matching 7 bases. V trimming: 2 bases; J trimming: 2 bases; junction bases outside the gene matches: 6. The CDR3 covers 15 residues. Germline V CDR1 and CDR2: MDHEN, SYDVKM. CDR3 bases: TGTGCCAGCAGTTTAACAGGGGCCCCTACCTACGAGCAGTACTTC. Translated, it gives CASSLTGAPTYEQYF.

There are a few counts of this clonotype. The CDR3 loop is CASSQDLGSSSYNEQFF. The CDR3 DNA reads TGCGCCAGCAGCCAAGACTTAGGGAGCAGCTCCTACAATGAGCAGTTCTTC. This rearrangement joins TRBV4-3 to TRBJ2-1; D is perhaps TRBD2 (5 bases). Germline V lookup: CDR1 LGHNA, CDR2 YSLEER. The CDR3 runs 17 residues. V lost 0 bases and J lost 0, with 12 bases in between.

The chain employs TRBV4-1 and TRBJ1-6; no firm D call. This CDR3 comprises 19 residues. Trimming removed 1 base at V and 2 bases at J, with 18 bases between. From germline, CDR1 is MGHRA and CDR2 YSYEKL. This chain's CDR3 is CASSQVDGHQGPYNSPLHF. DNA for the CDR3: TGCGCCAGCAGCCAAGTCGACGGGCACCAAGGCCCCTATAATTCACCCCTCCACTTT.

This clonotype was observed a handful of times. The rearrangement joins TRBV28 to TRBJ2-7; D possibly corresponds to TRBD1 (6 bases). V lost 5 bases, J lost 7 bases, and 24 bases lay in between. This CDR3 spans 16 amino acids. Germline V CDR1 and CDR2: MDHEN, SYDVKM. The CDR3 reads CASSAGAEGNLREQYF. The CDR3 nucleotides are TGTGCCAGCAGTGCAGGGGCCGAGGGGAACTTACGGGAGCAGTACTTC.

The V call is TRBV2, the J call TRBJ1-1; D is uncertain. Germline values: CDR1 SNHLY, CDR2 FYNNEI. V lost 1 base and J lost 1, with 13 bases in between. This CDR3 has 16 amino acids. The CDR3, as DNA: TGTGCCAGCAGTGAAGTAGGCCTCAACCCGAACACTGAAGCTTTCTTT. This sequence encodes CASSEVGLNPNTEAFF.

The chain carries TRBV20-1 and TRBJ1-1; TRBD1 aligns across 7 bases. V dropped 6 bases and J dropped 5; count of bases not matched to a gene: 9. The CDR3 contains 13 residues. Per germline, CDR1 DFQATT and CDR2 SNEGSKA (reference sequence). The CDR3 sequence: CSAPGQAGTEAFF. CDR3 DNA: TGCAGTGCCCCAGGACAGGCAGGGACTGAAGCTTTCTTT.

V gene TRBV12-3 or TRBV12-4 combines with J gene TRBJ2-5, with D maybe TRBD1 (6 bases). The CDR3 totals 14 residues. Trimming pared 6 bases from V and 5 bases from J, leaving 16 bases between. As DNA, the CDR3 is TGTGCCAGCAGCTCAGACAGGTTCGGGGAGACCCAGTACTTC. This sequence encodes CASSSDRFGETQYF.

This clonotype was counted between two and nine times. The V call is TRBV4-3, the J call TRBJ2-1, with D possibly matching TRBD2 (5 bases). V was pared by 0 bases and J by 4 bases, with 13 bases between. Germline assignment: CDR1 LGHNA and CDR2 YSLEER. The CDR3 sequence is 16 residues long. The CDR3 here is CASSQEGRSGYNEQFF. The DNA for the CDR3 is TGCGCCAGCAGCCAAGAGGGCAGGTCGGGGTACAATGAGCAGTTCTTC.

Only one count was recorded for this clonotype. The genes are TRBV20-1 and TRBJ2-4, with D perhaps matching TRBD1 (5 bases). V lost 1 base to trimming and J lost 5 bases, with 15 bases between them. The V gene's germline CDR1 is DFQATT and CDR2 SNEGSKA (reference sequence). This CDR3 has 15 residues. CDR3 loop: CSARGSQGRENIQYF. The DNA of the CDR3 is TGCAGTGCTAGAGGAAGTCAGGGAAGGGAAAACATTCAGTACTTC.

In this sample, this clonotype turned up a few times. V is TRBV20-1 and J is TRBJ2-3, with no clear D. This CDR3 has 12 residues. Germline assignment: CDR1 DFQATT and CDR2 SNEGSKA (reference sequence). This chain's CDR3 is CGWQVLSDTQYF. DNA for the CDR3: TGCGGATGGCAGGTATTGTCGGATACGCAGTATTTT.

The J gene is TRBJ2-1, the V gene TRBV10-3; 9 bases align to TRBD1. The CDR3 covers 15 residues. Germline loops: CDR1 ENHRY, CDR2 SYGVKD. The V gene end was trimmed by 4 bases and the J gene end by 8 bases; junction bases not matched to a gene: 9. The CDR3 region is CAISGRDRAGDEQFF. The CDR3 DNA is TGTGCCATCAGTGGCCGGGACAGGGCTGGCGATGAGCAGTTCTTC.

The V and J genes are TRBV5-6 and TRBJ2-1; D gene ambiguous. Trimming pared 0 bases from V and 10 bases from J, leaving 11 bases between. The CDR3 is made up of 13 amino acids. Germline assignment: CDR1 SGHDT and CDR2 YYEEEE. CDR3 bases: TGTGCCAGCAGCTTGGATCGAAGCAGGGAGCAGTTCTTC. This codes for CASSLDRSREQFF.

This sequence joins TRBV28 and TRBJ1-2; D may be TRBD1 (5 bases). The CDR3 has 14 amino acids. Trimming shortened V by 5 bases and J by 4 bases, and 14 bases separated the two germline ends. Germline V gives CDR1 MDHEN, CDR2 SYDVKM. The CDR3 protein is CASSAVLRAYGYTF. The CDR3 region has the DNA TGTGCCAGCAGTGCGGTTCTCAGGGCCTATGGCTACACCTTC.

The chain combines TRBV5-5 with TRBJ2-2; 9 bases map to TRBD1. The CDR3 contains 15 residues. V shed 4 bases, J shed 5 bases, and the junction held 6 bases outside the gene matches. CDR1 and CDR2 (germline): SGHKS, YYEKEE (reference sequence). The CDR3 loop reads CASSHRGLGTGELFF. The CDR3 bases are TGTGCCAGCAGCCACAGGGGGCTAGGTACCGGGGAGCTGTTTTTT.

The rearrangement links TRBV12-3 or TRBV12-4 to TRBJ2-3; 10 bases align to TRBD2. J was trimmed by 3 bases and V by 3 bases; bases with no gene match: 9. The CDR3 spans 17 residues. CDR3 amino acids: CASSLPAGGPGTDTQYF. CDR3 DNA: TGTGCCAGCAGTTTGCCAGCGGGGGGGCCGGGAACAGATACGCAGTATTTT.

This clonotype was observed once. The genes are TRBV3-1 and TRBJ2-7; TRBD2 matches at 11 bases. J was trimmed by 1 base and V by 4 bases; bases with no gene match: 15. CDR3 size: 19 residues. The germline V gene encodes CDR1 LGHDT and CDR2 YNNKEL (reference sequence). The CDR3 spells CASSPGLWIAGGLSYEQYF. In DNA, the CDR3 is TGTGCCAGCAGCCCGGGACTTTGGATAGCGGGGGGGCTTTCCTACGAGCAGTACTTC.

This clonotype has just a few counts. The rearrangement links TRBV27 to TRBJ1-2; TRBD1 is a possible D gene (6 bases). This CDR3 has 13 residues. CDR1 is MNHEY, CDR2 SMNVEV, per germline (reference sequence). Trimming removed 5 bases from V and 6 bases from J, with 13 bases in between. The CDR3: CASSPGHIDGYTF. CDR3 DNA sequence: TGTGCCAGCAGTCCGGGACATATCGATGGCTACACCTTC.

This clonotype was found a few times. V gene TRBV10-3 combines with J gene TRBJ2-5; TRBD1 agrees at 7 bases. The CDR3 length is 15 residues. Germline loops: CDR1 ENHRY, CDR2 SYGVKD. Trimming took 6 bases from V and 0 from J; bases not matched to a gene: 7. The CDR3 protein is CAIRPGQPYQETQYF. The CDR3 nucleotides are TGTGCCATCAGACCGGGACAGCCGTACCAAGAGACCCAGTACTTC.

The rearrangement uses TRBV7-2 and TRBJ2-5; TRBD1 agrees at 10 bases. Per the germline V gene, CDR1 is SGHTA and CDR2 is FQGNSA. The CDR3 has 16 amino acids. Trimming took 2 bases from V and 1 from J; bases not matched to a gene: 4. The CDR3 spells CASSLWGQGLQETQYF. CDR3 coding DNA: TGTGCCAGCAGCTTATGGGGACAGGGGCTCCAAGAGACCCAGTACTTC.

The CDR3 is CASRHYGAGGPNEQFF. As DNA, the CDR3 is TGTGCCAGCAGACACTACGGAGCGGGGGGGCCTAATGAGCAGTTCTTC. This chain links TRBV6-5 with TRBJ2-1; 10 bases agree with TRBD2. CDR1 is MNHEY, CDR2 SVGAGI, per germline. J lost 7 bases, V lost 6 bases, and 12 bases had no gene match. The CDR3 runs 16 residues.

The V gene is TRBV7-2, the J gene TRBJ2-7; TRBD2 matches 9 bases. The CDR3 totals 16 residues. Per the germline V gene, CDR1 is SGHTA and CDR2 is FQGNSA. Trimming cost V 5 bases and J 6 bases; bases outside gene matches: 14. The CDR3 region is CASSPRASGNLGEQYF. The CDR3 bases are TGTGCCAGCAGCCCGCGGGCTAGCGGGAACCTCGGCGAGCAGTACTTC.

Only a few counts were recorded for this clonotype. The rearrangement uses TRBV4-2 and TRBJ2-1, with 7 bases that match TRBD2. The CDR3 consists of 19 residues. Trimming took 0 bases from V and 0 from J; bases not matched to a gene: 11. CDR1 is LGHNA and CDR2 is YNFKEQ in the germline V gene. The CDR3 nucleotides read TGTGCCAGCAGCCAAGATTGGGGGACTGGCGGGGGCTCCTACAATGAGCAGTTCTTC. It translates to CASSQDWGTGGGSYNEQFF.

CDR3 residues: CSAKAGGSYEQYF. CDR3 coding DNA: TGCAGTGCTAAAGCGGGCGGCTCCTACGAGCAGTACTTC. The chain employs TRBV20-1 and TRBJ2-7; maybe TRBD2 (6 bases). Germline assignment: CDR1 DFQATT and CDR2 SNEGSKA (reference sequence). Trimming stripped 4 bases from V and 0 bases from J, with 10 bases between. CDR3 length: 13 amino acids.

The V and J genes are TRBV4-2 and TRBJ2-1; 12 nucleotides align to TRBD1. V lost 3 bases and J lost 8; bases outside the gene matches: 11. Germline V gives CDR1 LGHNA, CDR2 YNFKEQ. This CDR3 contains 17 residues. DNA for the CDR3: TGTGCCAGCAGCCACGGAGCCGGGACAGGGGGCGGGGATGAGCAGTTCTTC. Protein product: CASSHGAGTGGGDEQFF.

This clonotype turned up a few times. The chain links TRBV27 to TRBJ1-1, with D possibly being TRBD1 (6 bases). Trimming took 8 bases from V and 6 from J, leaving 13 bases between them. The CDR3 covers 12 residues. Looked up from germline, CDR1 is MNHEY and CDR2 is SMNVEV (reference sequence). The CDR3 DNA reads TGTGCCAGCGGGGGGCTAAGGGCTGAAGCTTTCTTT. It encodes CASGGLRAEAFF.

The chain carries TRBV27 and TRBJ1-5; the match to TRBD1 covers 10 bases. CDR1 is MNHEY, CDR2 SMNVEV, per germline (reference sequence). Trimming at V came to 4 bases and at J to 0 bases, leaving 12 bases not matched to a gene. CDR3 size: 19 residues. The CDR3 DNA is TGTGCCAGCAGTTCGAAGACAGGGGGCGCCTCTTTTAGCAATCAGCCCCAGCATTTT. It is translated as CASSSKTGGASFSNQPQHF.

A few counts support this clonotype. The V and J genes are TRBV20-1 and TRBJ2-3, with 7 bases matching TRBD2. After removal of 6 bases from V and 5 bases from J, the junction contained 11 bases not matched to a gene. In germline, CDR1 is DFQATT, CDR2 SNEGSKA (reference sequence). The CDR3 extends over 14 amino acids. The CDR3 protein is CSAIGLGQGDTQYF. The CDR3 bases are TGCAGTGCCATTGGACTAGGCCAGGGAGATACGCAGTATTTT.

The rearrangement links TRBV3-1 to TRBJ2-3, with TRBD2 identical over 7 bases. V dropped 1 base and J dropped 3; count of bases not matched to a gene: 4. There are 15 residues in the CDR3. CDR1 is LGHDT, CDR2 YNNKEL, per germline (reference sequence). CDR3 loop: CASSQVRRGTDTQYF. DNA of the CDR3: TGTGCCAGCAGCCAAGTCCGGCGGGGGACAGATACGCAGTATTTT.

This clonotype was seen a few times. The rearrangement joins TRBV11-2 to TRBJ2-1; a possible D gene is TRBD2 (5 bases). This CDR3 has 16 amino acids. Per the germline V gene, CDR1 is SGHAT and CDR2 is FQNNGV. Trimming left V 2 bases short and J 3 bases short, with 14 bases between. The CDR3 sequence: CASSLRTGRHYNEQFF. The CDR3 DNA is TGTGCCAGCAGCTTAAGGACTGGAAGACACTACAATGAGCAGTTCTTC. The variable domain in full, completed from reference TRBV11-2 and TRBJ2-1, reads EAGVAQSPRYKIIEKRQSVAFWCNPISGHATLYWYQQILGQGPKLLIQFQNNGVVDDSQLPKDRFSAERLKGVDSTLKIQPAKLEDSAVYLCASSLRTGRHYNEQFFGPGTRLTVL.

The chain carries TRBV20-1 and TRBJ2-5; D unresolved. From germline, CDR1 is DFQATT and CDR2 SNEGSKA (reference sequence). CDR3 length: 13 residues. Trimming took off 0 bases at V and 5 bases at J, with 10 bases between the two ends. The CDR3 loop reads CSARDPGRETQYF. The CDR3 bases are TGCAGTGCTAGAGATCCGGGTCGGGAGACCCAGTACTTC.